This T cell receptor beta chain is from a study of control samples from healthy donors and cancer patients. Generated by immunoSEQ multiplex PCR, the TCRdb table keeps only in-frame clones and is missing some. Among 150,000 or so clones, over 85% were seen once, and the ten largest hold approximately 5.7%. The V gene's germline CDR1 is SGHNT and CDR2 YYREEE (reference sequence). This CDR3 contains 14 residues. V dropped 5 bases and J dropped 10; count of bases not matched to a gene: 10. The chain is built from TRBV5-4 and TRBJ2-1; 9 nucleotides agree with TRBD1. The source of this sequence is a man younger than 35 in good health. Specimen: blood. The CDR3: CASSKELDRGEQFF. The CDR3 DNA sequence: TGTGCCAGCAGTAAGGAGTTGGACAGGGGCGAGCAGTTCTTC.